This entry lists 28 T cell receptor beta chains sequenced from one sample in a study of T cell clonality in common variable immunodeficiency. The table came from immunoSEQ multiplex PCR; TCRdb's copy has only in-frame clones and leaves some out. The sample contains tens of thousands of clones, none occurring once; approximately 3.6% lies in the top ten. The sample taken for sequencing was peripheral blood mononuclear cells. All receptors derive from a person between 18 and 75 years old in good health.

This clone was seen at least ten times. With the read ending 3 residues before the CDR3 end, the germline J gene is used to fill in that end. The V call is TRBV30, the J call TRBJ1-2; D perhaps matches TRBD1 (5 bases). Germline CDR1 and CDR2: GTSNPN and SVGIG (reference sequence). CDR3 size: 14 residues. CDR3 DNA, as far as it was read: TGTGCCTGGAGAAGGGGCTTGGCGCTTGGGGGC. Translation gives CAWRRGLALGG. The whole CDR3 sequence reads CAWRRGLALGGYTF.

Comments on this clone: The sequence runs out 3 residues before the end of the CDR3; the remainder is reconstructed from the germline J gene. V and J are TRBV5-1 and TRBJ2-3, with TRBD2 matching over 11 bases. Losses at the gene ends were 3 bases for V and 6 bases for J; bases not matched to a gene: 6. The length of the CDR3 is 15 residues. CDR1 and CDR2 (germline): SGHRS, YFSETQ. Incomplete CDR3 DNA: TGCGCCAGCAGCTCGACTAGCGGGGCCCAGGATACG. It yields the protein CASSSTSGAQDT. The full CDR3 is CASSSTSGAQDTQYF.

This clone appeared many times. The read terminates 3 residues before the CDR3 end, so the remaining end is supplied by the germline J gene. This rearrangement joins TRBV6-4 to TRBJ1-5; D unclear. The CDR3 is 14 amino acids. Germline CDR1 is MRHNA and CDR2 is SNTAGT. The ends were cut back, 3 bases at V and 3 bases at J, with 9 bases in the middle. The covered CDR3 bases are TGTGCCAGCAGTGAACAAGTGCACAATCAGCCC. Translated, it gives CASSEQVHNQP. The CDR3 in its entirety is CASSEQVHNQPQHF.

This clone has ten or more counts. Here the CDR3 reads CASSLDRGHGYTF. The sequenced CDR3 bases are TGCGCCAGCAGCTTAGACAGGGGGCATGGC. The genes are TRBV5-1 and TRBJ1-2, with 10 bases that match TRBD1. The sequenced fragment ends 3 residues before the CDR3 boundary, so the rest is inferred from the germline J gene. Germline V gene data show CDR1 as SGHRS and CDR2 as YFSETQ. After removal of 2 bases from V and 6 bases from J, the junction contained 1 base not matched to a gene. This CDR3 region has 13 residues.

Worth noting for this clone: Read sequence stops 3 residues before the CDR3 end, and the germline J gene provides the missing end. The chain employs TRBV18 and TRBJ1-2, with TRBD1 matching over 8 bases. Germline V gives CDR1 KGHSH, CDR2 LQKENI. The CDR3 loop spans 12 amino acids. The covered CDR3 bases are TGTGCCAGCGCCGGGACAGGCTACCAC. Translating it yields CASAGTGYH. The entire CDR3 reads CASAGTGYHYTF. The complete variable domain, with remaining parts taken from reference TRBV18 and TRBJ1-2, reads NAGVMQNPRHLVRRRGQEARLRCSPMKGHSHVYWYRQLPEEGLKFMVYLQKENIIDESGMPKERFSAEFPKEGPSILRIQQVVRGDSAAYFCASAGTGYHYTFGSGTRLTVV.

This clone was seen repeatedly, ten times or more. The CDR3 end lies 3 residues beyond the end of the read and is filled in from the germline J gene. V and J are TRBV20-1 and TRBJ1-1, with 9 bases aligning to TRBD1. The CDR3 covers 14 residues. Germline V gene lookup returns CDR1 DFQATT and CDR2 SNEGSKA (reference sequence). The DNA read from the CDR3 is TGCAGTGCTAGAGAACCGGGACAGGGAGCCGAA. The encoded protein is CSAREPGQGAE. In full, the CDR3 is CSAREPGQGAEAFF.

This clone was seen ten or more times. Read sequence stops 3 residues before the CDR3 end, and the germline J gene provides the missing end. The chain links TRBV7-9 to TRBJ1-1; TRBD1 matches at 8 bases. This CDR3 has 14 residues. CDR1 SEHNR and CDR2 FQNEAQ come from the germline V gene (reference sequence). CDR3 sequence reads: CASSLGAGGDEAFF. Partial CDR3 DNA: TGTGCCAGCAGCTTAGGGGCAGGGGGCGACGAA.

Many counts were recorded for this clone. The read terminates 3 residues ahead of where the CDR3 ends, so the germline J gene completes it. The chain joins TRBV5-1 to TRBJ1-1; a weak D match, TRBD1 (5 bases). V lost 0 bases to trimming and J lost 2 bases, with 14 bases between them. Germline V CDR1 and CDR2: SGHRS, YFSETQ. This CDR3 contains 16 residues. The CDR3 spells CASSLELGQVNTEAFF. Incomplete CDR3 DNA: TGCGCCAGCAGCTTGGAATTGGGGCAGGTAAACACTGAA.

This clone was seen a handful of times. Read coverage stops 3 residues before the CDR3 terminus; the germline J gene supplies the remainder. J is TRBJ1-1 and V is TRBV11-2; D is unresolved. The CDR3 has 13 amino acids. Germline V gene sequence: CDR1 SGHAT, CDR2 FQNNGV. Trimming removed 3 bases from V and 4 bases from J, with 9 bases in between. The CDR3 here is CASSFQSLTEAFF. The covered CDR3 bases are TGTGCCAGCAGCTTCCAATCACTCACTGAA. Combining the CDR3 with reference TRBV11-2 and TRBJ1-1 gives the whole variable domain EAGVAQSPRYKIIEKRQSVAFWCNPISGHATLYWYQQILGQGPKLLIQFQNNGVVDDSQLPKDRFSAERLKGVDSTLKIQPAKLEDSAVYLCASSFQSLTEAFFGQGTRLTVV.

This clone was detected ten times or more. The sequenced fragment ends 3 residues before the CDR3 boundary, so the rest is inferred from the germline J gene. This rearrangement joins TRBV19 to TRBJ1-2; D ambiguous. The length of the CDR3 is 11 residues. V gave up 3 bases and J gave up 7 bases, with 6 bases separating them. Germline CDR1 LNHDA, CDR2 SQIVND (reference sequence). CDR3 DNA (partial): TGTGCCAGTAGTATGTCCTCTGGC. This codes for CASSMSSG. The full-length CDR3 reads as CASSMSSGYTF.

This clone has ten or more counts. The read ends 3 residues early relative to the CDR3; the germline J gene fills the gap. The rearrangement uses TRBV29-1 and TRBJ1-4; 11 bases fit TRBD1. Germline V gives CDR1 SQVTM, CDR2 ANQGSEA. V lost 6 bases, J lost 1 base, and 4 bases stayed unmatched. This CDR3 comprises 15 residues. The CDR3 is CSVTGTGGTNEKLFF. The CDR3 DNA, read in part, is TGCAGCGTCACCGGGACAGGGGGAACTAATGAAAAA.

This clone was recorded many times. The CDR3 end falls 3 residues outside the read, so it is completed with the germline J gene. The rearrangement joins TRBV5-1 to TRBJ2-1; TRBD2 aligns across 9 bases. This CDR3 comprises 16 residues. The germline gives CDR1 SGHRS, CDR2 YFSETQ. The junction had 6 bases not matched to a gene; V was cut back by 4 bases and J by 1 base. The DNA read from the CDR3 is TGCGCCAGCAGCGACGTAGCGGGAGTTTCCTACAATGAG. Protein: CASSDVAGVSYNE. Given in full, the CDR3 is CASSDVAGVSYNEQFF.

This clone was observed many times. The read ends 3 residues shy of where the CDR3 ends; the end is completed using the germline J gene. The chain carries TRBV6-2 or TRBV6-3 and TRBJ2-7; TRBD1 agrees at 9 bases. V lost 6 bases and J lost 0; bases outside the gene matches: 3. This CDR3 contains 14 residues. Germline V gene sequence: CDR1 MNHEY, CDR2 SVGEGT. The chain's CDR3 is CASSRTGDSYEQYF. The CDR3 DNA, read in part, is TGTGCCAGCAGCCGGACAGGGGACTCCTACGAG.

In this sample, this clone turned up many times. The read ends 3 residues before the CDR3 terminus; that terminus is restored from the germline J gene. J is TRBJ2-3 and V is TRBV19; TRBD1 matches at 9 bases. V was pared by 6 bases and J by 3 bases, with 10 bases of the junction left unmatched. The CDR3 runs 16 residues. Germline CDR1 and CDR2: LNHDA and SQIVND (reference sequence). The CDR3 region is CASRPGTGPTTDTQYF. CDR3 bases read: TGTGCCAGTAGACCGGGGACAGGGCCCACGACAGATACG.

This clone showed up many times. The read ends 3 residues before the CDR3 terminus; that terminus is restored from the germline J gene. The gene calls are TRBV28 and TRBJ2-3; D is possibly TRBD2 (5 bases). This CDR3 spans 12 amino acids. V was pared by 5 bases and J by 8 bases, with 11 bases between. Germline CDR1 MDHEN, CDR2 SYDVKM. CDR3 bases read: TGTGCCAGCAGTCTTTTGAGCGGTACG. This codes for CASSLLSGT. In full, the CDR3 is CASSLLSGTQYF. Combining the CDR3 with reference TRBV28 and TRBJ2-3 gives the whole variable domain DVKVTQSSRYLVKRTGEKVFLECVQDMDHENMFWYRQDPGLGLRLIYFSYDVKMKEKGDIPEGYSVSREKKERFSLILESASTNQTSMYLCASSLLSGTQYFGPGTRLTVL.

This clone has only a few counts. From the germline J gene comes the end of the CDR3, since the read stops 3 residues before it. The chain recombines TRBV7-9 with TRBJ1-1; possible D gene TRBD1, 6 bases. In germline, CDR1 is SEHNR, CDR2 FQNEAQ (reference sequence). The CDR3 runs to 14 residues. Trimming left V 8 bases short and J 0 bases short, with 13 bases between. CDR3 residues: CASSGQPMNTEAFF. The CDR3 DNA, read in part, is TGTGCCAGCTCTGGACAGCCCATGAACACTGAA.

Note on this clone: Coverage ceases 3 residues before the CDR3 finishes, and the germline J gene fills in the end. J is TRBJ1-3 and V is TRBV19; tentatively, D is TRBD1 (6 bases). Trimming pared 10 bases from V and 3 bases from J, leaving 16 bases between. Germline assignment: CDR1 LNHDA and CDR2 SQIVND (reference sequence). This CDR3 has 14 amino acids. CDR3 protein: CATRAGAHGNTIYF. Partial CDR3 DNA: TGTGCCACCAGGGCGGGGGCGCATGGAAACACC.

There are many counts of this clone. The sequenced fragment ends 3 residues before the CDR3 boundary, so the rest is inferred from the germline J gene. The chain uses TRBV19 and TRBJ2-1; tentatively, D is TRBD2 (5 bases). The V gene's germline CDR1 is LNHDA and CDR2 SQIVND (reference sequence). This CDR3 spans 14 amino acids. The V end lost 7 bases, the J end lost 3 bases, and 13 bases lay between the germline ends. CDR3 protein: CASTLGLNYNEQFF. CDR3 DNA, as far as it was read: TGTGCCAGTACCCTCGGACTTAACTACAATGAG.

Comment on this clone: The CDR3 is cut off 3 residues early in the read; its end comes from the germline J gene. The rearrangement uses TRBV19 and TRBJ1-5, with D tentatively TRBD1 (6 bases). Germline values: CDR1 LNHDA, CDR2 SQIVND (reference sequence). CDR3 length: 12 amino acids. With 7 bases removed from V and 3 bases from J, the gap between germline ends came to 7 bases. The CDR3 loop is CASMGANQPQHF. The CDR3 DNA, read in part, is TGTGCCAGTATGGGGGCCAATCAGCCC.

This clone was seen only a few times. With the read ending 3 residues before the CDR3 end, the germline J gene is used to fill in that end. This chain uses TRBV20-1 with TRBJ1-2, with 12 bases lining up with TRBD1. J was trimmed by 7 bases and V by 1 base; bases with no gene match: 13. This CDR3 is 17 amino acids long. Looked up from germline, CDR1 is DFQATT and CDR2 is SNEGSKA (reference sequence). CDR3 DNA (partial): TGCAGTGCTAGAGCGTATTCCGGGACAGGGGGCTATGGTGGC. The encoded protein is CSARAYSGTGGYGG. The full CDR3 sequence reads CSARAYSGTGGYGGYTF.

This clone has ten or more counts. The read stops 3 residues short of the end of the CDR3; the missing end is completed from the germline J gene. The chain carries TRBV18 and TRBJ2-1, with a possible D match to TRBD1 (6 bases). CDR1 and CDR2 (germline): KGHSH, LQKENI. The CDR3 runs to 14 residues. The ends were cut back, 2 bases at V and 6 bases at J, with 11 bases in the middle. The covered CDR3 bases are TGTGCCAGCTCACCAACAACAGGGTCCAATGAG. Residues: CASSPTTGSNE. The whole CDR3 sequence reads CASSPTTGSNEQFF.

This clone was counted ten times or more. The read falls 3 residues short of the CDR3 end, and the missing part is taken from the germline J gene. The chain has TRBV29-1 and TRBJ1-5; tentatively, D is TRBD1 (5 bases). The CDR3 consists of 12 residues. Between the trimmed V and J ends, which lost 7 bases and 7 bases, there was a span of 14 bases. In germline, CDR1 is SQVTM, CDR2 ANQGSEA. CDR3 bases read: TGCAGCGGCCTTCCCAGGGTGCAGCCC. Translation: CSGLPRVQP. The entire CDR3 protein is CSGLPRVQPQHF.

In its sample, this clone was seen many times. The read ends 3 residues before the CDR3 terminus; that terminus is restored from the germline J gene. This chain uses TRBV7-9 with TRBJ1-4; D remains unclear. With 2 bases removed from V and 6 bases from J, the gap between germline ends came to 4 bases. CDR3 length equals 12 residues. CDR1 and CDR2 from the germline V gene are SEHNR and FQNEAQ (reference sequence). CDR3 region: CASSLSHEKLFF. The CDR3 bases that were read are TGTGCCAGCAGCTTATCTCATGAAAAA.

This clone was picked up a small number of times. The CDR3 extends 3 residues past the end of the read, so its final part is completed from the germline J gene. V and J are TRBV2 and TRBJ2-2; D is possibly TRBD1 or TRBD2 (5 bases each). Looked up from germline, CDR1 is SNHLY and CDR2 is FYNNEI. The CDR3 spans 12 residues. The DNA read from the CDR3 is TGTGCCAGCACAGGGAGTCGGGAAAAG. Amino acid sequence: CASTGSREK. The entire CDR3 sequence reads CASTGSREKLFF.

Many counts were recorded for this clone. The read terminates 3 residues ahead of where the CDR3 ends, so the germline J gene completes it. The chain is built from TRBV6-2 or TRBV6-3 and TRBJ2-7; 11 bases agree with TRBD2. After removal of 5 bases from V and 2 bases from J, the junction contained 5 bases not matched to a gene. The CDR3 runs 15 residues. The V gene's germline CDR1 is MNHEY and CDR2 SVGEGT. The CDR3 region is CASSVGLAETYEQYF. The CDR3 bases that were read are TGTGCCAGCAGTGTGGGACTAGCGGAGACCTACGAG.

The sample holds a few counts of this clone. The CDR3 goes on 3 residues after the read ends, and that part is filled in from the germline J gene. The chain combines TRBV18 with TRBJ2-3, with 7 bases aligning to TRBD2. CDR3 size: 13 residues. The germline gives CDR1 KGHSH, CDR2 LQKENI. The CDR3 spells CASSPGGIETQYF. The sequenced part of the CDR3 DNA is TGTGCCAGCTCCCCCGGGGGGATAGAGACG.

Many counts were recorded for this clone. The read ends 3 residues shy of where the CDR3 ends; the end is completed using the germline J gene. The chain carries TRBV5-6 and TRBJ1-2, with D tentatively TRBD1 (5 bases). V was cut by 9 bases and J by 4 bases, with 13 bases left in between. Per the germline V gene, CDR1 is SGHDT and CDR2 is YYEEEE. The CDR3 has 12 amino acids. CDR3 bases read: TGTGCCACCAGTGGGGACTCCTATGGC. It translates to CATSGDSYG. The complete CDR3 sequence is CATSGDSYGYTF. The whole variable domain, filled in from reference TRBV5-6 and TRBJ1-2, reads DAGVTQSPTHLIKTRGQQVTLRCSPKSGHDTVSWYQQALGQGPQFIFQYYEEEERQRGNFPDRFSGHQFPNYSSELNVNALLLGDSALYLCATSGDSYGYTFGSGTRLTVV.

This clone was detected many times. The observed sequence ends 3 residues before the CDR3 terminus, with the missing tail filled in from the germline J gene. V is TRBV30 and J is TRBJ2-6, with D unclear. The length of the CDR3 is 15 residues. V gave up 4 bases and J gave up 0 bases, with 10 bases separating them. Germline V gene data show CDR1 as GTSNPN and CDR2 as SVGIG (reference sequence). The CDR3 loop reads CAWIPLSSGANVLTF. The CDR3 bases that were read are TGTGCCTGGATCCCTCTGTCCTCTGGGGCCAACGTC.